A selection of T cell receptor beta chains follows, all from one sample in a study of T cells in localized non-small cell lung cancer. Only in-frame clones appear in the TCRdb table, and some are missing; sequencing was by immunoSEQ multiplex PCR. This sample carries about 62,000 clones, roughly 79% of them seen once, and the ten largest clones take roughly 4.5%. The material sequenced was PBMCs, taken before any cancer treatment. The receptors originated from a man aged 35 to 70 with stage II lung adenocarcinoma. Each CDR3 is given with its conserved first and last residue. The D gene is left open where the match is weak. The listing skips clone size in some rows; elsewhere it reads once, few, many or a size class.

D gene,V gene,J gene,clone size,CDR3 protein,CDR3 DNA
NA,TRBV7-2,TRBJ2-3,medium-sized,CASSLEVGGGGDTQYF,TGTGCCAGCAGCTTAGAGGTCGGAGGGGGTGGAGATACGCAGTATTTT
NA,TRBV10-3,TRBJ2-1,NA,CAISRDYNEQFF,TGTGCCATTTCCCGGGACTACAATGAGCAGTTCTTC
NA,TRBV7-9,TRBJ1-3,NA,CASSLEVREVGNTIYF,TGTGCCAGCAGCTTAGAGGTCAGGGAAGTTGGAAACACCATATATTTT
TRBD1,TRBV5-4,TRBJ2-7,NA,CASSSGTEFSYEQYF,TGTGCCAGCAGCTCCGGGACAGAGTTCTCCTACGAGCAGTACTTC
NA,TRBV14,TRBJ2-3,NA,CASSPRFDTQYF,TGTGCCAGCAGCCCTCGTTTTGATACGCAGTATTTT
NA,TRBV15,TRBJ2-3,NA,CATGTRLTDTQYF,TGTGCCACGGGGACACGCCTAACAGATACGCAGTATTTT
NA,TRBV13,TRBJ1-1,NA,CASSLETNTEAFF,TGTGCCAGCAGCTTAGAGACGAACACTGAAGCTTTCTTT
TRBD1,TRBV12-5,TRBJ2-2,NA,CASGLGKRQGTGELFF,TGTGCTAGTGGTTTGGGAAAGAGACAGGGGACAGGGGAGCTGTTTTTT
NA,TRBV21-1,TRBJ2-1,NA,CASSKGEAGGTYNEQFF,TGTGCCAGCAGCAAAGGTGAAGCTGGGGGTACCTACAATGAGCAGTTCTTC
TRBD2,TRBV6-6,TRBJ2-1,NA,CASSPTGLAGGMEQFF,TGTGCCAGCAGCCCCACAGGACTAGCGGGGGGCATGGAGCAGTTCTTC
TRBD1,TRBV6-1,TRBJ1-1,NA,CASRGQGAEAFF,TGTGCCAGCAGGGGACAGGGGGCGGAAGCTTTCTTT
TRBD2,TRBV4-1,TRBJ2-7,NA,CASSPPSGRALYEQYF,TGCGCCAGCAGCCCGCCTAGCGGGAGGGCCCTCTACGAGCAGTACTTC
NA,TRBV28,TRBJ2-1,NA,CASSKGTVAYNEQFF,TGTGCCAGCAGTAAGGGTACGGTCGCTTACAATGAGCAGTTCTTC
NA,TRBV7-8,TRBJ2-5,NA,CASRTQETQYF,TGTGCCAGCAGGACTCAAGAGACCCAGTACTTC
TRBD2,TRBV4-1,TRBJ2-1,NA,CASSQGRGLAGENEQFF,TGCGCCAGCAGCCAAGGAAGGGGACTAGCGGGAGAGAATGAGCAGTTCTTC
NA,TRBV6-4,TRBJ2-2,NA,CASSAQGRTGELFF,TGTGCCAGCAGTGCGCAGGGGAGGACCGGGGAGCTGTTTTTT
TRBD1,TRBV5-1,TRBJ1-5,NA,CASSLSGQGIQPQHF,TGCGCCAGCAGCCTCTCCGGACAGGGAATTCAGCCCCAGCATTTT
NA,TRBV9,TRBJ1-5,NA,CASSVGWGRQPQHF,TGTGCCAGCAGCGTGGGGTGGGGCCGGCAGCCCCAGCATTTT
NA,TRBV7-2,TRBJ2-6,NA,CASSPRDVSYSGANVLTF,TGTGCCAGCAGCCCCCGGGACGTCTCATACTCTGGGGCCAACGTCCTGACTTTC
TRBD2,TRBV13,TRBJ2-7,NA,CASSLWGTSGSYEQYF,TGTGCCAGCAGCTTATGGGGGACTAGCGGGAGCTACGAGCAGTACTTC
NA,TRBV6-5,TRBJ2-5,NA,CASRAREQETQYF,TGTGCCAGCAGGGCCAGGGAACAAGAGACCCAGTACTTC
NA,TRBV5-1,TRBJ2-2,NA,CASSYDRGELFF,TGCGCCAGCAGCTACGACCGGGGGGAGCTGTTTTTT
NA,TRBV2,TRBJ2-4,few,CASSGGQRGSLAKNIQYF,TGTGCCAGCAGTGGGGGGCAAAGGGGGAGCCTAGCCAAAAACATTCAGTACTTC
TRBD1,TRBV10-3,TRBJ1-4,NA,CAISSTGEATNEKLFF,TGTGCCATCAGTTCGACAGGGGAGGCAACTAATGAAAAACTGTTTTTT
TRBD2,TRBV7-2,TRBJ2-7,NA,CASSLVIASGRAGEQYF,TGTGCCAGCAGCTTAGTGATAGCTAGCGGGAGGGCCGGCGAGCAGTACTTC
NA,TRBV9,TRBJ2-5,NA,CASSVGPGETQYF,TGTGCCAGCAGCGTAGGGCCTGGGGAGACCCAGTACTTC
NA,TRBV27,TRBJ2-7,NA,CVSTRDCTYEQYF,TGTGTCAGCACCCGGGACTGCACCTACGAGCAGTACTTC
NA,TRBV2,TRBJ1-5,NA,CASGPGYGNQPQHF,TGTGCCAGCGGACCGGGCTATGGCAATCAGCCCCAGCATTTT
TRBD1,TRBV19,TRBJ1-1,once,CASSPDRGLSTEAFF,TGTGCCAGTAGTCCGGACAGGGGGCTTAGCACTGAAGCTTTCTTT
TRBD2,TRBV9,TRBJ2-3,NA,CASSRTSGSFLDTQYF,TGTGCCAGCTCTCGGACTAGCGGGAGTTTTTTAGATACGCAGTATTTT
TRBD2,TRBV5-4,TRBJ2-3,NA,CASGDSGSQDTQYF,TGTGCCAGCGGAGATAGCGGGAGTCAAGATACGCAGTATTTT
NA,TRBV6-5,TRBJ1-6,NA,CASSSLQGHKVTLHF,TGTGCCAGCAGTTCGCTACAGGGCCACAAAGTGACCCTCCACTTT
NA,TRBV5-1,TRBJ2-3,NA,CASNLIGVNTQYF,TGCGCCAGCAATCTGATCGGAGTGAATACGCAGTATTTT
NA,TRBV10-3,TRBJ1-1,NA,CAISELRRGGMNTEAFF,TGTGCCATCAGTGAGTTAAGGCGGGGCGGCATGAACACTGAAGCTTTCTTT
NA,TRBV29-1,TRBJ2-3,NA,CSVRGVGGSTDTQYF,TGCAGCGTCCGAGGAGTAGGGGGGAGCACAGATACGCAGTATTTT
NA,TRBV18,TRBJ1-2,NA,CASSPNSDYGYTF,TGTGCCAGCTCACCGAACAGTGACTATGGCTACACCTTC
NA,TRBV7-3,TRBJ2-7,NA,CASSPWAQGEQYF,TGTGCCAGCAGCCCTTGGGCCCAAGGGGAGCAGTACTTC
TRBD1,TRBV7-2,TRBJ1-2,NA,CASSSGQGRGYGYTF,TGTGCCAGCAGCTCGGGACAGGGGAGGGGCTATGGCTACACCTTC
NA,TRBV2,TRBJ2-5,NA,CASRVEGSETQYF,TGTGCCAGCAGAGTCGAAGGGTCAGAGACCCAGTACTTC
TRBD1,TRBV5-6,TRBJ2-7,NA,CASSLTTGLFSYEQYF,TGTGCCAGCAGCTTGACGACAGGGCTCTTCTCCTACGAGCAGTACTTC
NA,TRBV30,TRBJ2-2,few,CAWSGRENTGELFF,TGTGCCTGGAGTGGCAGGGAGAACACCGGGGAGCTGTTTTTT
NA,TRBV30,TRBJ2-2,NA,CAWSVPRAERNTGELFF,TGTGCCTGGAGTGTACCTAGGGCGGAAAGGAATACCGGGGAGCTGTTTTTT
TRBD1,TRBV10-3,TRBJ1-1,NA,CATRRDRGNTEAFF,TGTGCCACCCGCCGGGACAGGGGTAACACTGAAGCTTTCTTT
NA,TRBV19,TRBJ2-7,NA,CASSTQYEQYF,TGTGCCAGTAGTACCCAGTACGAGCAGTACTTC
NA,TRBV5-5,TRBJ1-3,NA,CASSSDNSGNTIYF,TGTGCCAGCAGCTCGGACAACTCTGGAAACACCATATATTTT
TRBD2,TRBV14,TRBJ2-2,few,CASSLYTGLANTGELFF,TGTGCCAGCAGCCTATATACGGGACTAGCCAACACCGGGGAGCTGTTTTTT
NA,TRBV7-7,TRBJ2-1,NA,CASSLGTYNEQFF,TGTGCTAGCAGCTTAGGGACCTACAATGAGCAGTTCTTC
NA,TRBV6-5,TRBJ1-5,NA,CASSYSGDSGQPQHF,TGTGCCAGCAGTTACTCTGGGGATTCAGGTCAGCCCCAGCATTTT
TRBD1,TRBV7-6,TRBJ1-5,NA,CASSIGAGTGLRRCNQPQHF,TGTGCCAGCAGTATCGGGGCCGGGACAGGGCTAAGAAGGTGCAATCAGCCCCAGCATTTT
NA,TRBV6-1,TRBJ1-5,NA,CASSPGIQPQHF,TGTGCCAGCAGCCCAGGGATTCAGCCCCAGCATTTT
NA,TRBV6-5,TRBJ1-1,NA,CASRVNTEAFF,TGTGCCAGCAGGGTGAACACTGAAGCTTTCTTT
NA,TRBV7-9,TRBJ1-1,NA,CASSSPQFAEAFF,TGTGCCAGCAGCTCTCCTCAGTTCGCTGAAGCTTTCTTT
NA,TRBV15,TRBJ2-2,NA,CATSGGTALGGKAFF,TGTGCCACCAGTGGAGGTACGGCGCTTGGAGGGAAGGCGTTTTTT